What follows describes a single T cell receptor beta chain. The naive CD8 population came from CD45RO-negative cells selected for CCR7, without terminally differentiated effector memory CD45RA+ cells. This entry is derived from a study of shared clonotypes between healthy human individuals. Germline V gene sequence: CDR1 MNHEY, CDR2 SMNVEV (reference sequence). Trimming shortened V by 7 bases and J by 0 bases, and 16 bases separated the two germline ends. The CDR3 is 16 amino acids. The table came from immunoSEQ multiplex PCR; TCRdb's copy has only in-frame clones and leaves some out. The data contain approximately 810,000 clones, around 93% of them seen just once; the ten biggest clones take up less than 25%.

The sequence came from a man aged 25-45 years in good health. The sample was naive CD8+ T cells sorted from blood. J is TRBJ2-1 and V is TRBV27, with D possibly TRBD1 on 5 matching bases. The CDR3 coding sequence is TGTGCCAGCACTTCTCTCGGACACCACTCCTACAATGAGCAGTTCTTC. Translation: CASTSLGHHSYNEQFF.